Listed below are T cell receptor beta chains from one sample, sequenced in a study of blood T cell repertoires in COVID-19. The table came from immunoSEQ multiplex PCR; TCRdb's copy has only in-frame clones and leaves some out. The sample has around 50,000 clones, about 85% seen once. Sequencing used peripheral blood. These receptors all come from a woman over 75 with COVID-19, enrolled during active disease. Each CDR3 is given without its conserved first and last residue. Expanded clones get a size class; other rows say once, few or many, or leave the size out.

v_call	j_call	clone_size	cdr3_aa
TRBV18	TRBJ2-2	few	ASSPQGAIGTGELF
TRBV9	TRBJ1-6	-	ASSALESPLH
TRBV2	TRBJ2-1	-	ASSEREGDPSYNEQF
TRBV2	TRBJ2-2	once	ASSSQAQNTGELF
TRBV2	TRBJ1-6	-	ASSDRSVGSPLH
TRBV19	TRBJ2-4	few	ASSPGQLAKNIQY
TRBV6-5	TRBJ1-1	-	ASRQGMNTEAF
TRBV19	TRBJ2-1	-	ASSTGGHEQF
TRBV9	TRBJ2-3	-	ASGQGAEDTQY
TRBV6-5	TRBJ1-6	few	ASRKDRGNNSPLH
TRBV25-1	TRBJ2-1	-	ATGGQDRLAGNNEQF
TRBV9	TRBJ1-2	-	ASSGETGVYGYT
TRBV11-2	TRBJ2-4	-	ASSLRTGAAKNIQY
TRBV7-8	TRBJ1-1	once	ASSVRGGRENTEAF
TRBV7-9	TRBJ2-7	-	ASSFGEYEQY
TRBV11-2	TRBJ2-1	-	ASSLARGTGVQF
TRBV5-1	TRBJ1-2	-	ASSWGVSEGGYT
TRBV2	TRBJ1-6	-	ASSGWSGTGGSPLH
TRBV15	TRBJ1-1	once	ATSQVKNTEAF
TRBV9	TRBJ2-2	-	ASSRRGGLTNTGELF
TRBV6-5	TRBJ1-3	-	ASSTHITSGNTIY
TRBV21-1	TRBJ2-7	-	ASSPRVRGDLYEQY
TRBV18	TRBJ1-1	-	ASSPVRLNTEAF
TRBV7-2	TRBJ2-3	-	ASSLARTSGASTDTQY
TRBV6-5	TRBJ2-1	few	ASNDLSSYNEQF
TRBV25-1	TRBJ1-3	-	ASSIERTASKDTIY